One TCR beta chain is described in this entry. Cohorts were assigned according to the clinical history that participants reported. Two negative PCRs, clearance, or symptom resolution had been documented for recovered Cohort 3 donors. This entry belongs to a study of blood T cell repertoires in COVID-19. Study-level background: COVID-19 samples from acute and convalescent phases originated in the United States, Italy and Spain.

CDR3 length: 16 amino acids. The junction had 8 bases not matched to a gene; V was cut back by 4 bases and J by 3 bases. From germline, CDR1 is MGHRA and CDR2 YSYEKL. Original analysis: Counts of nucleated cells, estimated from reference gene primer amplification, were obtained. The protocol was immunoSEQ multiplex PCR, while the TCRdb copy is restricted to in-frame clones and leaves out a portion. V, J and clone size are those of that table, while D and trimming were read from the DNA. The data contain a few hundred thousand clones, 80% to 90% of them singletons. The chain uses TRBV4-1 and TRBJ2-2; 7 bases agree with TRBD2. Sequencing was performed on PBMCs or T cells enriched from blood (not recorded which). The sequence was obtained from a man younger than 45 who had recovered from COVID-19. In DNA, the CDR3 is TGCGCCAGCAGCCTAGGGACTACAAGTTACACCGGGGAGCTGTTTTTT. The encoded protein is CASSLGTTSYTGELFF.